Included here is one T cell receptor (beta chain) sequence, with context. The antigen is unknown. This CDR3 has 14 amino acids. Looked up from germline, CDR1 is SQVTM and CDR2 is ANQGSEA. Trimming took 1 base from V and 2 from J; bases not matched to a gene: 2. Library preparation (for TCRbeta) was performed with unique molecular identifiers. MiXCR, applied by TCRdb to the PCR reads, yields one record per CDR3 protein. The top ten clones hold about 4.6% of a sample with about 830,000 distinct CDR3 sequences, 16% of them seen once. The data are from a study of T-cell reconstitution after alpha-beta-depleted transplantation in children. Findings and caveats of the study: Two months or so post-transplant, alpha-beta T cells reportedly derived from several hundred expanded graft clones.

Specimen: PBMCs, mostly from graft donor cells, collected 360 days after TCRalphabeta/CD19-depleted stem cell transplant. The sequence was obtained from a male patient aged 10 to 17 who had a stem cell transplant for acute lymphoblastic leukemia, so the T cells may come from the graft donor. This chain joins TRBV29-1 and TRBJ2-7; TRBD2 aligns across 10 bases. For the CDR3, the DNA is TGCAGCGTTGAAGTAACTAGCGGGACCTACGAGCAGTACTTC. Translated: CSVEVTSGTYEQYF.